Reported below is one T cell receptor beta chain. Its specificity is unknown. The sample originates from a study of cytomegalovirus exposure and HLA in healthy donors. Overall study findings and caveats: Some public TCRs appeared in many individuals, while most sequences were rare. When a later analysis was performed, an Asian-associated ancestry cluster reportedly had fewer N-insertions than the approximately 680-donor mean.

The CDR3 runs to 15 residues. The germline CDR1 and CDR2 sequences are KGHSH and LQKENI. V lost 0 bases to trimming and J lost 1 base, with 9 bases between them. With 60 Vbeta and 13 Jbeta primers, the PCR was carried out. The method was immunoSEQ multiplex PCR; TCRdb's version includes in-frame clones alone and lacks a portion of them. The table lists hundreds of thousands of clones, 65% to 85% of them singletons. This receptor was identified in a female donor in good health and CMV-seronegative. This chain links TRBV18 with TRBJ1-1, with D hard to call. The specimen sequenced was PBMCs. This CDR3 reads CASSPPRGQNTEAFF. The CDR3 DNA reads as TGTGCCAGCTCACCACCCCGAGGGCAGAACACTGAAGCTTTCTTT.